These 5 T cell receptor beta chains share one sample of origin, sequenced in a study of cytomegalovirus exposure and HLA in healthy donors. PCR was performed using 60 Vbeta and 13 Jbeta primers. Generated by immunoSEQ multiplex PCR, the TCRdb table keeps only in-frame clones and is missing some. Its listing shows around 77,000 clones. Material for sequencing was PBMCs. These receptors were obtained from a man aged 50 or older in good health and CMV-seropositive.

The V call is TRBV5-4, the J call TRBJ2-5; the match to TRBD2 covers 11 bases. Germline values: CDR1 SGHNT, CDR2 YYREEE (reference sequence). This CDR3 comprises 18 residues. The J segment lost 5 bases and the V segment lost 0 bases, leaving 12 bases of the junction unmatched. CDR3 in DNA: TGTGCCAGCAGCTTGGGGACTAGCGGGTCAACAAAGGGGGAGACCCAGTACTTC. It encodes CASSLGTSGSTKGETQYF.

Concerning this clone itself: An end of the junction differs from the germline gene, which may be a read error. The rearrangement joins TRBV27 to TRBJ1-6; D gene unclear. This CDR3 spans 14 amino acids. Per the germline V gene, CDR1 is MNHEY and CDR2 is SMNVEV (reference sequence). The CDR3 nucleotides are TGTGCCAGCTCGCAGGACTCCCATAATTCACCCCTCCACTTT. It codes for CASSQDSHNSPLHF.

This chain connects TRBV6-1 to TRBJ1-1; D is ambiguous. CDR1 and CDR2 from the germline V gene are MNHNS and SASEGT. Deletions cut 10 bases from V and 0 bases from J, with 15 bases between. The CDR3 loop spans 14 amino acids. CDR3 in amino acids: CATTVKPLNTEAFF. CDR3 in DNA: TGTGCCACTACAGTGAAACCCCTGAACACTGAAGCTTTCTTT.

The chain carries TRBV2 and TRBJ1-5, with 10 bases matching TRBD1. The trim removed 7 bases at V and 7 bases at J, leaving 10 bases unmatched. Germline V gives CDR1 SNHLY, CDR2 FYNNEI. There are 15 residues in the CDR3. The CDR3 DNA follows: TGTGCCAGCACTCTCGGGGGACAGGGGAACCAGCCCCAGCATTTT. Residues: CASTLGGQGNQPQHF.

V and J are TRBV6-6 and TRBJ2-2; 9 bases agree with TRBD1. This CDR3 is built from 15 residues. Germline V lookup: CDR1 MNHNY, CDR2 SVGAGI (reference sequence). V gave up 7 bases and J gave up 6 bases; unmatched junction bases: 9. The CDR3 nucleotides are TGTGCCAGCACTCCGGGACAGGGATACCCCGGGGAGCTGTTTTTT. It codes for CASTPGQGYPGELFF.